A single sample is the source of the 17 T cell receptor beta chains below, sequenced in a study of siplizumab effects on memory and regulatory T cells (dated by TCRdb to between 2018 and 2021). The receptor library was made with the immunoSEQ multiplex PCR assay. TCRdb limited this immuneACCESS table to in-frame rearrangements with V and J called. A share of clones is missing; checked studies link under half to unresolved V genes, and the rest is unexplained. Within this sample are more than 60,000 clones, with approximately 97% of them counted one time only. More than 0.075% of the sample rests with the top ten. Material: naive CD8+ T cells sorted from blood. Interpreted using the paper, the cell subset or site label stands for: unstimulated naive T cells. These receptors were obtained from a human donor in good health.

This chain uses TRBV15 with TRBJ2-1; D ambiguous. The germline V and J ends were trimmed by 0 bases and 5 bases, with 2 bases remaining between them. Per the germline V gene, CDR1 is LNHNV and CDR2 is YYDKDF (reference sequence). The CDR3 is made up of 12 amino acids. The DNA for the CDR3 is TGTGCCACCAGCAGAGACCACAATGAGCAGTTCTTC. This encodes CATSRDHNEQFF.

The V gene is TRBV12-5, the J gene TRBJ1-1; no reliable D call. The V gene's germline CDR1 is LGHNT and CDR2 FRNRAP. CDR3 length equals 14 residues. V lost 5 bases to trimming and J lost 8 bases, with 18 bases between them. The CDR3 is CASGPLSFSAEAFF. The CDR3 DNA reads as TGTGCTAGTGGTCCCCTCTCCTTTTCTGCCGAAGCTTTCTTT.

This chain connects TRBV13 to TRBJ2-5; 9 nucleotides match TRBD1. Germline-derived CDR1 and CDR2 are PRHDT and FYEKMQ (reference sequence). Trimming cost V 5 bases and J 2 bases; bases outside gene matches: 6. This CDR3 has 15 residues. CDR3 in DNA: TGTGCCAGCAGCCGTTACGGGACAGGGCAAGAGACCCAGTACTTC. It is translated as CASSRYGTGQETQYF.

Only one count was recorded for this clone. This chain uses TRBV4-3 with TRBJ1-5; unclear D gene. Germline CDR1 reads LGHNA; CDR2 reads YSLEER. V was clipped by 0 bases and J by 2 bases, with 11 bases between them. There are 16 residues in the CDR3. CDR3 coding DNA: TGCGCCAGCAGCCAAGATTGGGCAGGAGGCAATCAGCCCCAGCATTTT. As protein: CASSQDWAGGNQPQHF.

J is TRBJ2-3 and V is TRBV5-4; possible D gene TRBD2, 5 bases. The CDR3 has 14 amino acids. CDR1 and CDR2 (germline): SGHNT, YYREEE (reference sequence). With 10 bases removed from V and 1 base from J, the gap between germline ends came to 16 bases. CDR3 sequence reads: CASQRSGGTDTQYF. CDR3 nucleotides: TGTGCCTCCCAGCGCTCCGGGGGCACAGATACGCAGTATTTT.

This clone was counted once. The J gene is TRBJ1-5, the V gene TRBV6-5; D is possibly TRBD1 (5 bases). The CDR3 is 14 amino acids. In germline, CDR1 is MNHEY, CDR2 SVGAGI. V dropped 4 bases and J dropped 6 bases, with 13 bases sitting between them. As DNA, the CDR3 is TGTGCCAGCAGTTTCACAGCGGGGGGTCAGCCCCAGCATTTT. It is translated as CASSFTAGGQPQHF.

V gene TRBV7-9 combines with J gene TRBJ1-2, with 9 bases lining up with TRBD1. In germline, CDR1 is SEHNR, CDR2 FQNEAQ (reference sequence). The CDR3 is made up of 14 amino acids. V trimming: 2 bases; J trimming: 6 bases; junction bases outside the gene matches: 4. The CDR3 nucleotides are TGTGCCAGCAGCTTATTACAGGGGGCCCATGGCTACACCTTC. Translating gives CASSLLQGAHGYTF.

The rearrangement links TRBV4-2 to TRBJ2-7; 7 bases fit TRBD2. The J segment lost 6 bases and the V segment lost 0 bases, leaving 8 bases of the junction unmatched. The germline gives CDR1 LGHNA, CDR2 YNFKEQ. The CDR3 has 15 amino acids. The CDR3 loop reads CASSQDREVFCEQYF. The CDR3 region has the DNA TGTGCCAGCAGCCAAGATCGGGAGGTATTCTGCGAGCAGTACTTC.

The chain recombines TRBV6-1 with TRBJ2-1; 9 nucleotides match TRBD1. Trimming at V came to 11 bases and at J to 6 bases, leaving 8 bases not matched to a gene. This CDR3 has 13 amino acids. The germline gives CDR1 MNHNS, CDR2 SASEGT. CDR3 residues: CAAGTGTPNEQFF. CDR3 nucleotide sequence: TGTGCCGCCGGGACAGGGACACCCAATGAGCAGTTCTTC.

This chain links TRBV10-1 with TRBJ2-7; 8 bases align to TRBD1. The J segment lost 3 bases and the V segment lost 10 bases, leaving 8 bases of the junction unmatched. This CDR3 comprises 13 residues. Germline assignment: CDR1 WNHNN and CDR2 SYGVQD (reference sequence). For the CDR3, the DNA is TGCGCCACCTACAGACAGGGGAGCTACGAGCAGTACTTC. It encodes CATYRQGSYEQYF.

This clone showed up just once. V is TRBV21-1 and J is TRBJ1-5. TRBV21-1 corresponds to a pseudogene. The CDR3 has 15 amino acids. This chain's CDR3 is CASSKVAESNQPQHF. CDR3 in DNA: TGTGCCAGCAGCAAAGTGGCGGAAAGCAATCAGCCCCAGCATTTT.

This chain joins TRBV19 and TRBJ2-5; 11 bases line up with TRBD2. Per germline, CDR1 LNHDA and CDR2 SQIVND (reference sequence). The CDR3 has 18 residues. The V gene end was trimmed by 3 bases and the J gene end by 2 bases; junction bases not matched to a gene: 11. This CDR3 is CASSISSGGLGPQETQYF. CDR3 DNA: TGTGCCAGTAGTATCTCTAGCGGGGGGCTGGGGCCTCAAGAGACCCAGTACTTC.

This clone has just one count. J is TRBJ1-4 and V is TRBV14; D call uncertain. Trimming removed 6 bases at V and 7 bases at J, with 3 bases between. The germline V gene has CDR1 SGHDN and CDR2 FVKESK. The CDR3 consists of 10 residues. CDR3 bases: TGTGCCAGCAGTTGTGAAAAACTGTTTTTT. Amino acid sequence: CASSCEKLFF. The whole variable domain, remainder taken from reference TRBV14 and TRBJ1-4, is EAGVTQFPSHSVIEKGQTVTLRCDPISGHDNLYWYRRVMGKEIKFLLHFVKESKQDESGMPNNRFLAERTGGTYSTLKVQPAELEDSGVYFCASSCEKLFFGSGTQLSVL.

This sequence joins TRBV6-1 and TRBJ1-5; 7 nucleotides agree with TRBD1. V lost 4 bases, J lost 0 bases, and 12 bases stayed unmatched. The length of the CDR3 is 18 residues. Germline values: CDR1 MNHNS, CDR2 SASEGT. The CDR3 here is CASSGAGGSHYSNQPQHF. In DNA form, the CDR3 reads TGTGCCAGCAGTGGGGCAGGGGGGTCCCATTATAGCAATCAGCCCCAGCATTTT.

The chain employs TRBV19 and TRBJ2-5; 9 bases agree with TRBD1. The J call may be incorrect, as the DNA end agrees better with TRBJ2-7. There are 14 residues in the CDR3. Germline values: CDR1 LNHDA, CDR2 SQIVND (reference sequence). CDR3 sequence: CASSIGTGDHEQYF. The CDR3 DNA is TGTGCCAGTAGTATAGGGACAGGGGACCACGAGCAGTACTTC.

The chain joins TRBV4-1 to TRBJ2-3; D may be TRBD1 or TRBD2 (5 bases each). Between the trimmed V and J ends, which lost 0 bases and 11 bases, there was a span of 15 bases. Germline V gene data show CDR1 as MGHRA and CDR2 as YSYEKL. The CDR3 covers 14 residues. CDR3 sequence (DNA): TGCGCCAGCAGCCAAGATCGGGGCGAGATGGTGCAGTATTTT. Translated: CASSQDRGEMVQYF.

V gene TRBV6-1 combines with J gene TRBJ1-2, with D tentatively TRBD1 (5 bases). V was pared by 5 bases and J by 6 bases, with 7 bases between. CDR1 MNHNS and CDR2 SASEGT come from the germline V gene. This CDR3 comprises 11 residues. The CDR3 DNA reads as TGTGCCAGCAGTCCAGGGAATGGCTACACCTTC. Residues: CASSPGNGYTF.